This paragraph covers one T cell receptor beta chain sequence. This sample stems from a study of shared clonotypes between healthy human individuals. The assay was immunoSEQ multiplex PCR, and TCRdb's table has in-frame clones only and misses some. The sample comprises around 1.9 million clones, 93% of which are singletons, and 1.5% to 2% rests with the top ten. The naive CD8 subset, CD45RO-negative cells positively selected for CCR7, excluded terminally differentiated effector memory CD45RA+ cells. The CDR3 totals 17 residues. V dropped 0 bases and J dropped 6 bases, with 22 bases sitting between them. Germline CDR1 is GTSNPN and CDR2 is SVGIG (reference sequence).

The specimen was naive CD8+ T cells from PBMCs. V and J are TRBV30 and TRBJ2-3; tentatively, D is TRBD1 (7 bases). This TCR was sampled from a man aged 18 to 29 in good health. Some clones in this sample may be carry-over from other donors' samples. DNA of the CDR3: TGTGCCTGGAGTGTACTGGGCTGGCAGGGGGGTACGGATACGCAGTATTTT. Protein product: CAWSVLGWQGGTDTQYF.